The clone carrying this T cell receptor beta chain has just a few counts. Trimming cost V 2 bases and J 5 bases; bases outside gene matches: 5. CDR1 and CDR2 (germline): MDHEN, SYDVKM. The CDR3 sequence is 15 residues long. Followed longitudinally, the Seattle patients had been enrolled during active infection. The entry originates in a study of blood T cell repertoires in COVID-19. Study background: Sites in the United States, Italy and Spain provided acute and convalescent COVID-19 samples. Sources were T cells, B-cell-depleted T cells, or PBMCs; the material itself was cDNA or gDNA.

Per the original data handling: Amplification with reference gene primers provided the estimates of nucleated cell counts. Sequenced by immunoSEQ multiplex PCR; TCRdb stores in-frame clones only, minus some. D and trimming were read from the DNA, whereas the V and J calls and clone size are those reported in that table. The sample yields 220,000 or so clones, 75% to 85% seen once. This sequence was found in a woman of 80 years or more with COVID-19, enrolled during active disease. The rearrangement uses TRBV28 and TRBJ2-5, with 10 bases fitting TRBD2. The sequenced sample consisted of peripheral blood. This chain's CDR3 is CASSLEREGRETQYF. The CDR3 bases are TGTGCCAGCAGTTTAGAGCGGGAGGGGCGGGAGACCCAGTACTTC.